Following are 4 T cell receptor beta chains from one sample sequenced in a study of CD8+ T cells in alopecia areata. The sample's treatment: oral pan-JAK inhibitor, 5-10 mg twice daily. Extraction of RNA preceded its reverse transcription into cDNA, which served as the sequencing template. Profiled with immunoSEQ multiplex PCR; TCRdb holds only in-frame clones, not every one. The profile shows 150,000 to 200,000 clones, about 61% of them singletons. The material was CD4+ T cells sorted from blood, obtained at approximately week 55, from a patient treated with tofacitinib. These receptors originate from a human donor with alopecia areata.

The V gene is TRBV28, the J gene TRBJ1-2; possibly TRBD1 for D (5 bases). Germline V CDR1 and CDR2: MDHEN, SYDVKM. The V end was cut by 2 bases, the J end by 8 bases, with 18 bases between. This CDR3 has 15 residues. The CDR3 spells CASSLSPGMGRGYTF. The CDR3, as DNA: TGTGCCAGCAGTTTAAGTCCAGGGATGGGACGAGGCTACACCTTC.

V is TRBV4-2 and J is TRBJ2-2; TRBD2 aligns across 9 bases. The V gene's germline CDR1 is LGHNA and CDR2 YNFKEQ. CDR3 length equals 15 residues. V trimming: 6 bases; J trimming: 2 bases; junction bases outside the gene matches: 4. CDR3 bases: TGTGCCAGCAGGGTAGCGGGGGAAAACACCGGGGAGCTGTTTTTT. Residues: CASRVAGENTGELFF.

The CDR3 sequence is CSVKEADTQYF. The DNA of the CDR3 is TGCAGCGTTAAGGAGGCAGATACGCAGTATTTT. V usage is TRBV29-1 and J usage is TRBJ2-3, with D possibly TRBD2 on 5 matching bases. The CDR3 sequence is 11 residues long. Germline CDR1 and CDR2: SQVTM and ANQGSEA. Trimming removed 5 bases at V and 4 bases at J, with 7 bases between.

This rearrangement joins TRBV4-1 to TRBJ2-1; TRBD2 aligns across 9 bases. Germline CDR1 is MGHRA and CDR2 is YSYEKL. The CDR3 is 18 amino acids. The V segment lost 2 bases and the J segment 0 bases; nucleotides outside the gene matches: 8. CDR3 bases: TGCGCCAGCAGCCAAATAGCGGGGGCCCCGAGCTCCTACAATGAGCAGTTCTTC. This gives the protein CASSQIAGAPSSYNEQFF.